A selection of T cell receptor beta chains follows, all from one sample in a study of blood T cells in healthy people across ages. From the 5' RACE reads, TCRdb called clonotypes with MiXCR, one entry per CDR3 protein. This sample yields about a million distinct CDR3 sequences, of which more than 30% are seen a single time; approximately 14% belongs to the top ten. Sequencing was done on a sample of blood. The receptors derive from a man aged 18 to 30 in good health. Both conserved end residues are part of each CDR3. D genes are given only for firm matches. The listing skips clone size in some rows; elsewhere it reads once, few, many or a size class.

v_call	d_call	clone_size	j_call	cdr3_aa	cdr3_nt
TRBV12-3/TRBV12-4	-	few	TRBJ2-7	CASSVGVSYEQYF	TGTGCCAGCAGTGTAGGAGTCTCCTACGAGCAGTACTTC
TRBV5-1	-	-	TRBJ2-1	CASSLKGCSSYNEQFF	TGCGCCAGCAGCCTGAAGGGGTGTAGCTCCTACAATGAGCAGTTCTTC
TRBV5-1	-	few	TRBJ2-5	CASSLGSGTLQETQYF	TGCGCCAGCAGCTTGGGGTCGGGGACCTTGCAAGAGACCCAGTACTTC
TRBV12-3/TRBV12-4	-	-	TRBJ2-5	CASREGLNNEQYF	TGTGCCAGCAGGGAAGGACTGAACAATGAGCAGTACTTC
TRBV27	-	-	TRBJ2-7	CASSFAAGTEQYF	TGTGCCAGCAGTTTTGCAGCGGGTACTGAGCAGTACTTC
TRBV7-3	TRBD1	many	TRBJ2-5	CASSLTGQQETQYF	TGTGCCAGCAGCTTAACGGGACAGCAAGAGACCCAGTACTTC
TRBV7-9	-	-	TRBJ1-1	CASSPGVGSGTEAFF	TGTGCCAGCAGCCCAGGGGTAGGTAGCGGCACTGAAGCTTTCTTT
TRBV9	-	-	TRBJ1-4	CASSVSSVGEKLFF	TGTGCCAGCAGCGTAAGCTCGGTTGGTGAAAAACTGTTTTTT
TRBV20-1	-	few	TRBJ2-3	CSASSDSTRDTQYF	TGCAGTGCTTCTAGCGATTCTACTCGAGATACGCAGTATTTT
TRBV28	-	few	TRBJ2-5	CASSLWGSRGETQYF	TGTGCCAGCAGTTTATGGGGATCACGGGGGGAGACCCAGTACTTC
TRBV29-1	TRBD2	-	TRBJ2-1	CSVRAGTSRGDEQFF	TGCAGCGTTCGGGCCGGGACTAGCAGGGGTGATGAGCAGTTCTTC
TRBV24-1	-	-	TRBJ2-1	CATSGASLYNEQFF	TGTGCCACCAGTGGAGCGTCGCTATACAATGAGCAGTTCTTC
TRBV11-2	TRBD1	-	TRBJ2-5	CASSSQTGSGEQYF	TGTGCCAGCAGCTCACAGACAGGGAGTGGTGAGCAGTACTTC
TRBV7-2	-	-	TRBJ2-1	CASSRGLNEQFF	TGTGCCAGCAGCAGGGGGTTGAATGAGCAGTTCTTC
TRBV9	TRBD1	few	TRBJ2-7	CASSSRDRVTHEQYF	TGTGCCAGCAGCTCCCGGGACAGGGTCACCCACGAGCAGTACTTC